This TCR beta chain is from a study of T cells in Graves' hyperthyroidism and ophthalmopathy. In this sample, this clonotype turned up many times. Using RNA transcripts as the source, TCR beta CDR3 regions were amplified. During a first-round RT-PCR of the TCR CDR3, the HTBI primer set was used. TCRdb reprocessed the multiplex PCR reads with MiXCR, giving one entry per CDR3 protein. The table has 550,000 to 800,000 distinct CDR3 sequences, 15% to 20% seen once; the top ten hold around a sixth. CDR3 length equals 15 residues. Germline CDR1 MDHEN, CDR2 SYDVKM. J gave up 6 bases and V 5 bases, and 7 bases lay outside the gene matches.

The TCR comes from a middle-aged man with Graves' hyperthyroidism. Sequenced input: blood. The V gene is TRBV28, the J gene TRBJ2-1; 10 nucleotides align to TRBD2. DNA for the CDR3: TGTGCCAGCAGTAGAGGGACTAGCGTAGCCAATGAGCAGTTCTTC. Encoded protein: CASSRGTSVANEQFF.